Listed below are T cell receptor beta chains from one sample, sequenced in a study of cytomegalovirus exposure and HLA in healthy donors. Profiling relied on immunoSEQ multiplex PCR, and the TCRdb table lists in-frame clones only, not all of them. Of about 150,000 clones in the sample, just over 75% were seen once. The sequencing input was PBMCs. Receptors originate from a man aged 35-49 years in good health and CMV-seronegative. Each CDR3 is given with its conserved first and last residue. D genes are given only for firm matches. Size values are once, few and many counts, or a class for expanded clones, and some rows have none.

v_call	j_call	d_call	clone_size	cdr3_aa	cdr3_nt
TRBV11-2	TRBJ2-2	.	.	CASSLTVRAGGELFF	TGTGCCAGCAGCCTCACAGTGCGGGCAGGCGGGGAGCTGTTTTTT
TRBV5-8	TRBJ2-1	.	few	CASSFGLLNEQFF	TGTGCCAGCAGCTTCGGACTCCTGAATGAGCAGTTCTTC
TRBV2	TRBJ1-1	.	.	CAVERGNTEAFF	TGTGCCGTAGAGCGGGGTAACACTGAAGCTTTCTTT
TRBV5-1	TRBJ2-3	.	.	CASSLAAGRSSTDTQYF	TGCGCCAGCAGCTTGGCGGCGGGACGGTCTAGCACAGATACGCAGTATTTT
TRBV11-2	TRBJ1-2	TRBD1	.	CASSPSRTGNMNYGYTF	TGTGCCAGCAGCCCCTCTCGGACAGGGAATATGAACTATGGCTACACCTTC
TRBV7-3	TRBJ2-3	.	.	CASSLHQGSVDTQYF	TGTGCCAGCAGCCTCCATCAGGGGTCCGTAGATACGCAGTATTTT
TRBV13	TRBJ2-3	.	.	CASSFSGVADTQYF	TGTGCCAGCAGCTTCTCCGGGGTGGCAGATACGCAGTATTTT
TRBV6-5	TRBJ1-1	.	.	CASRGGRTEAFF	TGTGCCAGCAGAGGCGGGAGAACTGAAGCTTTCTTT
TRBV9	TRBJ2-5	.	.	CASSVGADEETQYF	TGTGCCAGCAGCGTAGGGGCAGACGAAGAGACCCAGTACTTC
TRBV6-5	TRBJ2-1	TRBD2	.	CASSYLTGLAGDLFF	TGTGCCAGCAGTTACCTTACGGGACTAGCGGGAGATCTGTTCTTC
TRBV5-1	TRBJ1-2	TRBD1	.	CASSLEGQFFYGYTF	TGCGCCAGCAGCTTGGAGGGACAGTTCTTCTATGGCTACACCTTC
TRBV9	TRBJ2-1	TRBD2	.	CASSVTGLASNEQFF	TGTGCCAGCAGCGTTACGGGACTAGCGTCCAATGAGCAGTTCTTC
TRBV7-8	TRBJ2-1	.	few	CASSLQLSVNSGNEQFF	TGTGCCAGCAGCTTACAATTGAGCGTCAATTCGGGCAATGAGCAGTTCTTC
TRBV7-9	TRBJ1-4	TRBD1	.	CSSSWSRTGADEKLFF	TGTTCCAGCAGCTGGTCTAGGACAGGGGCGGACGAAAAACTGTTTTTT
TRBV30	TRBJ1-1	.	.	CAWRRGGEWVAEAFF	TGTGCCTGGAGACGGGGGGGAGAATGGGTGGCTGAAGCTTTCTTT
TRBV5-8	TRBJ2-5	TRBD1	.	CASSLGQGIGDETQYF	TGTGCCAGCAGCTTGGGACAGGGTATAGGGGACGAGACCCAGTACTTC
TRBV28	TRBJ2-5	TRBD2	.	CASRLTSGWETQYF	TGTGCCAGCAGACTGACTAGCGGCTGGGAGACCCAGTACTTC
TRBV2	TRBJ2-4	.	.	CASSKGVGLAKNIQYF	TGTGCCAGCAGTAAGGGGGTAGGCTTAGCCAAAAACATTCAGTACTTC
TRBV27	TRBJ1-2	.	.	CASSPSGSGRNGYTF	TGTGCCAGCAGCCCTAGCGGGTCAGGTAGAAATGGCTACACCTTC
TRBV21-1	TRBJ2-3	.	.	CASSKERERSTDTQYF	TGTGCCAGCAGCAAAGAGAGGGAGCGGAGCACAGATACGCAGTATTTT
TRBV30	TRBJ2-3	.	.	CAWRPPGSSTDTQYF	TGTGCCTGGAGGCCCCCAGGGTCTAGCACAGATACGCAGTATTTT
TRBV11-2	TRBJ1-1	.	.	CASSLYSEAFF	TGTGCCAGCAGCTTATACTCTGAAGCTTTCTTT
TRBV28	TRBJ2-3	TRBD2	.	CASTSGDNTDTQYF	TGTGCCAGTACTAGCGGGGACAACACAGATACGCAGTATTTT
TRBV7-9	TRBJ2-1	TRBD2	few	CASSFPSGSSYNEQFF	TGTGCCAGCAGCTTCCCTAGCGGGAGCTCCTACAATGAGCAGTTCTTC
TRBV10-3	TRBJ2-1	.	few	CAIRDSYEQFF	TGTGCCATTCGGGACTCGTATGAGCAGTTCTTC
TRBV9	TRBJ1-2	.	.	CASSVAGNNYGYTF	TGTGCCAGCAGCGTAGCGGGGAATAACTATGGCTACACCTTC
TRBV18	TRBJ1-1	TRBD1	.	CASSGDRNGEVAFF	TGTGCCAGCTCAGGGGACAGGAATGGCGAAGTAGCTTTCTTT
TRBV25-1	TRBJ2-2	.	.	CASSREETRRTGELFF	TGTGCCAGCAGTAGGGAGGAAACGAGGCGCACCGGGGAGCTGTTTTTT
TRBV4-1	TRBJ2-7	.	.	CASSQVLLGGLYEQYF	TGCGCCAGCAGCCAAGTTCTTTTGGGGGGGCTCTACGAGCAGTACTTC
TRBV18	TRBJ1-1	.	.	CASSRQGTTVAEAFF	TGTGCCAGCTCACGCCAGGGAACTACGGTCGCTGAAGCTTTCTTT